Listed here is a single TCR beta chain. Its specific antigen is unknown. No base-level quality is on record; no much larger clone is a single base apart. For this chain, trimming is 4 bases at the V end and 5 bases at the J end, and the number of junction bases without a gene match is 7. The germline V gene specifies MNHEY as CDR1 and SVGAGI as CDR2. From the cysteine through the phenylalanine, the CDR3 covers 15 amino acids. Just CDR3 DNA is preserved here, 45 bases in frame from base 1. The sample's time point label, in plain terms: cells obtained before transplantation from donor or recipient. CD3+CD4+ and CD3+CD8+ populations were FACS-sorted from unstimulated pre-transplant donor and recipient cells taken from spleen or lymph nodes. Receptors were amplified or captured by the immunoSEQ multiplex PCR assay. For most patients, genomic DNA was isolated with the Qiagen DNeasy Blood and Tissue Kit and shipped frozen to Adaptive Biotechnologies for TCR sequencing. For most patients, genomic DNA was subjected to high-throughput TCR-beta CDR3 sequencing by Adaptive Biotechnologies. The study's processing was this. TCR sequencing data were retrieved from Adaptive's ImmunoSEQ software for roughly 17 patients, whereas a few other patients were processed with MiXCR and VDJtools. To correct CD4 versus CD8 sorting errors, sequences present in both subsets at a frequency ratio below 5:1 were removed. CDR3 nucleotide sequences shared between donor and recipient were removed because their origin could not be assigned. Alloreactive clones required at least 2-fold expansion over unstimulated cells and minimum CFSE-low frequency of 0.002% (template counts) or 0.001% (read counts). Mappable clones were those detected in sequenced pre-transplant spleen, lymph node, or MLR CFSE-low populations of the donor or recipient. The cumulative frequency of alloreactive clones was calculated as a percentage of all sequences, weighted by copy number. Here the immuneACCESS table is served through TCRdb, limited to in-frame sequences with V and J called. Missing clones are a known gap in these copies; in checked studies unresolved V genes cover under half, and the rest lacks a known reason. V and J calls and clone size are copied from that table; D and trimming were computed from the DNA. The sample data list about 90,000 clones, and roughly 85% of these were observed just once. 0.65% to 0.85% of the sample comes from the top ten.

These data are taken from a study of graft-versus-host responses after intestinal transplantation (dated by TCRdb to about 2021). Regarding the complete study: Recipients received multivisceral, liver-intestinal, or isolated intestinal transplants. Every recipient was given anti-thymocyte globulin induction, followed by around three years of maintenance tacrolimus and steroids. Graft-versus-host and host-versus-graft alloreactive T cell clones were tracked in the graft, circulation and bone marrow after intestinal transplantation using bulk TCR-beta CDR3 sequencing. Alloreactive clones were identified by sequencing pre-transplant mixed lymphocyte reaction products and comparing these products with unstimulated pre-transplant donor and recipient T cells. The cohort enrolled around 23 intestinal transplant recipients including one retransplant, and a few patients lacking pretransplant specimens were excluded. Donor T cell macrochimerism was defined as a peak of at least 4% donor T cells among recipient peripheral blood mononuclear cells. Instead of going to the commercial service, samples from a few later patients were sequenced in-house on an Illumina MiSeq and processed with MiXCR.

Study-wide conclusions, independent of this receptor: In the allografts of patients with donor T cell macrochimerism, GvH to HvG T cell clonal ratios were high. Peak levels of circulating GvH clones were associated with declines in HvG clones early after transplant. The conclusions were limited by the relatively low number and heterogeneity of the intestinal transplant patients. GvH clones were detected in recipient bone marrow, and some of these GvH clones were observed earlier in ileal mucosa or blood, consistent with an intestinal mucosal origin.

This clonotype was sampled from a human donor who received an intestinal transplant. The V and J segments used are TRBV6-5 and TRBJ1-1; the junction holds 10 bases that match TRBD1. The source material was unstimulated CD4+ T cells sorted from spleen or lymph node cells, sampled before intestinal transplant. The base sequence is TGTGCCAGCAGTTTCCGGGACAGGGGAAATACTGAAGCTTTCTTT. It translates to CASSFRDRGNTEAFF.